This is a list of T cell receptor beta chains from one sample in a study of response to subunit inactivated influenza vaccine. A single record per CDR3 protein comes from TCRdb applying MiXCR to the RT-PCR reads. The repertoire holds some 480,000 distinct CDR3 sequences, with approximately 10% as singletons. Sequencing was performed on PBMCs from blood, taken more than 35 days after vaccination. These TCRs come from a man aged 50 or older who received an inactivated influenza vaccine. Each CDR3 is given with its conserved first and last residue. A D gene is named only where the DNA matches it firmly. Clone size appears in some rows only: once, few, many, or a class for an expanded clone.

J | D | V | size | CDR3 | DNA
TRBJ2-3 | . | TRBV5-1 | few | CASSLVASGTDTQYF | TGCGCCAGCAGCTTGGTGGCTAGTGGAACAGATACGCAGTATTTT
TRBJ2-7 | . | TRBV5-1 | few | CASSFIRGEQYF | TGCGCCAGCAGCTTCATTCGAGGCGAGCAGTACTTC
TRBJ2-3 | . | TRBV20-1 | . | CSAPGPATSAQYF | TGCAGTGCGCCGGGCCCGGCCACAAGTGCGCAGTATTTT
TRBJ1-1 | . | TRBV7-6 | . | CASSAGGLVGNTEAFF | TGTGCCAGCAGCGCGGGGGGCCTTGTCGGGAACACTGAAGCTTTCTTT
TRBJ2-1 | . | TRBV29-1 | many | CSVEEDGSNYEQFF | TGCAGCGTTGAAGAAGACGGGAGCAACTATGAGCAGTTCTTC
TRBJ2-2 | . | TRBV5-1 | few | CASSLGQGSYTGELFF | TGCGCCAGCAGCTTGGGGCAGGGGTCGTACACCGGGGAGCTGTTTTTT
TRBJ2-7 | TRBD2 | TRBV4-2 | . | CASGQGLAVFYEQYF | TGTGCCAGCGGCCAAGGGCTAGCGGTATTTTACGAGCAGTACTTC
TRBJ2-3 | . | TRBV20-1 | . | CSARDRRRLSTDTQYF | TGCAGTGCTAGAGATCGGCGCCGGCTCAGCACAGATACGCAGTATTTT
TRBJ2-5 | . | TRBV12-3/TRBV12-4 | many | CASSRKGGLETQYF | TGTGCCAGCAGCCGAAAGGGGGGATTAGAGACCCAGTACTTC
TRBJ2-3 | . | TRBV27 | few | CASSWIGGDTQYF | TGTGCCAGCAGTTGGATAGGCGGAGATACGCAGTATTTT
TRBJ2-3 | . | TRBV7-9 | many | CAGGGSTDTQYF | TGTGCTGGGGGCGGGAGCACAGATACGCAGTATTTT
TRBJ2-5 | . | TRBV5-1 | many | CASSLQPARQEEETQYF | TGCGCCAGCAGCTTACAGCCCGCAAGGCAGGAGGAAGAGACCCAGTACTTC
TRBJ2-3 | . | TRBV30 | few | CAWAGPSTDTQYF | TGTGCCTGGGCCGGGCCCAGCACAGATACGCAGTATTTT
TRBJ2-1 | TRBD2 | TRBV20-1 | few | CSARGPGGPDEQFF | TGCAGTGCTAGAGGGCCGGGAGGGCCCGATGAGCAGTTCTTC
TRBJ2-2 | TRBD1 | TRBV11-2 | few | CAGGQLAGELFF | TGTGCCGGGGGACAGTTGGCCGGGGAGCTGTTTTTT
TRBJ2-5 | . | TRBV5-6 | . | CASSLQQGRETQYF | TGTGCCAGCAGCTTGCAACAGGGCCGAGAGACCCAGTACTTC
TRBJ2-1 | TRBD2 | TRBV5-1 | many | CASSPSGGGSYNEQFF | TGCGCCAGCAGCCCCAGCGGGGGCGGGTCCTACAATGAGCAGTTCTTC
TRBJ2-3 | . | TRBV27 | . | CASSPTPLAQDTQYF | TGTGCCAGCAGTCCTACTCCCCTAGCGCAAGATACGCAGTATTTT
TRBJ2-1 | TRBD2 | TRBV5-1 | few | CASRSRTSGTLGEQFF | TGCGCCAGCAGATCCCGGACTAGCGGGACGCTCGGTGAGCAGTTCTTC
TRBJ2-4 | . | TRBV12-3/TRBV12-4 | few | CASSLQQIAKNIQYF | TGTGCCAGCAGTTTACAGCAAATAGCCAAAAACATTCAGTACTTC
TRBJ2-5 | . | TRBV7-2 | many | CASSFPKKKETQYF | TGTGCCAGCAGCTTCCCAAAAAAAAAAGAGACCCAGTACTTC
TRBJ2-1 | . | TRBV25-1 | many | CASSGKVGNEQFF | TGTGCCAGCAGTGGGAAAGTAGGCAATGAGCAGTTCTTC
TRBJ2-3 | . | TRBV6-2/TRBV6-3 | few | CASRSPGPDTQYF | TGTGCCAGCAGAAGCCCCGGTCCAGATACGCAGTATTTT
TRBJ1-2 | TRBD1 | TRBV29-1 | many | CSVLNRGNYGYTF | TGCAGCGTTCTCAACAGGGGCAACTATGGCTACACCTTC
TRBJ2-5 | TRBD1 | TRBV7-2 | many | CASSPGTGSQETQYF | TGTGCCAGCAGCCCGGGGACAGGGTCCCAAGAGACCCAGTACTTC
TRBJ1-6 | . | TRBV7-2 | many | CASRAGYNSPLHF | TGTGCCAGCAGGGCAGGGTATAATTCACCCCTCCACTTT
TRBJ1-6 | . | TRBV18 | few | CASSRESSSYNSPLHF | TGTGCCAGCTCACGGGAGAGCAGCTCCTATAATTCACCCCTCCACTTT
TRBJ1-1 | . | TRBV10-3 | few | CAISETLDSSEAFF | TGTGCCATCAGTGAAACCCTGGACAGTTCTGAAGCTTTCTTT
TRBJ2-7 | . | TRBV10-3 | few | CATDLGAGEQYF | TGTGCCACCGACCTGGGGGCAGGAGAGCAGTACTTC
TRBJ1-2 | . | TRBV12-3/TRBV12-4 | many | CASSFIDSAYGYTF | TGTGCCAGCAGCTTTATAGACAGCGCCTATGGCTACACCTTC
TRBJ2-2 | . | TRBV9 | many | CASSPRTANTGELFF | TGTGCCAGCAGCCCCAGGACAGCGAACACCGGGGAGCTGTTTTTT
TRBJ2-7 | . | TRBV15 | many | CATSRVVGSLSSYEQYF | TGTGCCACCAGCAGAGTGGTGGGGAGTCTAAGCTCCTACGAGCAGTACTTC
TRBJ2-1 | . | TRBV12-3/TRBV12-4 | many | CASSNRVSGYNEQFF | TGTGCCAGCAGCAACAGGGTGAGCGGTTACAATGAGCAGTTCTTC
TRBJ1-1 | TRBD1 | TRBV5-1 | few | CASSLLGQGVVDTEAFF | TGCGCCAGCAGCTTGCTAGGACAGGGTGTTGTGGACACTGAAGCTTTCTTT
TRBJ1-4 | . | TRBV12-3/TRBV12-4 | few | CASSFVRNEKLFF | TGTGCCAGCAGTTTTGTTAGGAATGAAAAACTGTTTTTT
TRBJ1-4 | . | TRBV4-1 | . | CASSQGDWVSPNEKLFF | TGCGCCAGCAGCCAAGGAGATTGGGTCAGCCCTAATGAAAAACTGTTTTTT
TRBJ2-1 | . | TRBV5-1 | many | CASRSGHNEQFF | TGCGCCAGCAGATCAGGGCACAATGAGCAGTTCTTC